The 20 T cell receptor beta chains given below trace back to one sample, sequenced in a study of OX40 agonist ivuxolimab in advanced cancers. Only in-frame clones appear in the TCRdb table, and some are missing; sequencing was by immunoSEQ multiplex PCR. The sample lists some 35,000 clones, approximately 80% occurring once. The specimen was CD4+ or CD8+ T cells sorted from blood, collected in a trial of the OX40 agonist ivuxolimab. These receptors came from an adult with an advanced solid tumor such as melanoma, head and neck, liver or kidney cancer.

CDR3 in amino acids: CASSLTHVQMNTEAFF. The CDR3 coding sequence is TGTGCCAGCAGCTTAACACACGTCCAGATGAACACTGAAGCTTTCTTT. This rearrangement joins TRBV7-3 to TRBJ1-1; no clear D gene. The V end lost 0 bases, the J end lost 0 bases, and 11 bases lay between the germline ends. The CDR3 has 16 amino acids. Germline V gene lookup returns CDR1 SGHTA and CDR2 FQGTGA.

The chain links TRBV21-1 to TRBJ1-5. TRBV21-1 is a listed pseudogene. The CDR3 length is 16 residues. The CDR3 here is CASSKSGGGRNQPQHF. CDR3 sequence (DNA): TGTGCCAGCAGCAAATCGGGAGGGGGACGCAATCAGCCCCAGCATTTT.

The V gene is TRBV9, the J gene TRBJ2-3; tentatively, D is TRBD2 (6 bases). CDR3 size: 17 residues. V was cut by 4 bases and J by 2 bases, with 20 bases left in between. CDR1 is SGDLS, CDR2 YYNGEE, per germline. The CDR3 loop is CASSPQGGGTYTDTQYF. CDR3 DNA sequence: TGTGCCAGCAGCCCTCAAGGAGGAGGGACTTACACAGATACGCAGTATTTT.

This clone occurred a few times. The CDR3 DNA reads TGCGCCAGCAGCCAAGAACGGTTGAATCAGCCCCAGCATTTT. Translation: CASSQERLNQPQHF. This chain uses TRBV4-3 with TRBJ1-5, with no clear D. Germline V gene data show CDR1 as LGHNA and CDR2 as YSLEER. Trimming removed 0 bases from V and 4 bases from J, with 7 bases in between. The CDR3 runs to 14 residues.

The V and J genes are TRBV27 and TRBJ2-1, with D perhaps TRBD1 (5 bases). There are 15 residues in the CDR3. From germline, CDR1 is MNHEY and CDR2 SMNVEV (reference sequence). Trimming cost V 6 bases and J 3 bases, with 15 bases left between them. The CDR3 region has the DNA TGTGCCAGCAGCCGGCCAGGGTACGGCTACAATGAGCAGTTCTTC. Translated, it gives CASSRPGYGYNEQFF.

The CDR3 DNA follows: TGTGCCAGCAGCCCCACGGACCTAGAAAAACTGTTTTTT. This encodes CASSPTDLEKLFF. This chain links TRBV11-2 with TRBJ1-4; D uncertain. The V gene's germline CDR1 is SGHAT and CDR2 FQNNGV. V lost 5 bases and J 8 bases, leaving 12 bases between the germline ends. CDR3 length equals 13 residues.

Remarks on this clone: One end of the junction does not line up with germline, which may come from a read error. V is TRBV6-1 and J is TRBJ2-7; 7 bases agree with TRBD1. CDR1 MNHNS and CDR2 SASEGT come from the germline V gene. The CDR3 is 18 amino acids. The CDR3 nucleotides are TGTGCCATCAGTGATATAACAGGGGTAGACTTAGGACCCTACGAGCAGTACTTC. It encodes CAISDITGVDLGPYEQYF.

The chain is built from TRBV20-1 and TRBJ2-1; D ambiguous. This CDR3 has 11 residues. The V and J ends lost 4 bases and 8 bases respectively, with 9 bases between them. Per the germline V gene, CDR1 is DFQATT and CDR2 is SNEGSKA (reference sequence). This chain's CDR3 is CSAKGRYEQFF. Here the CDR3 DNA reads TGCAGTGCTAAGGGTCGATATGAGCAGTTCTTC.

The chain couples TRBV9 to TRBJ1-2; a weak D match, TRBD1 (5 bases). Germline CDR1 reads SGDLS; CDR2 reads YYNGEE. Deletions cut 4 bases from V and 8 bases from J, with 21 bases between. The CDR3 is 15 residues long. Here the CDR3 reads CASSKVRDSRRGYTF. The CDR3 DNA follows: TGTGCCAGCAGCAAGGTACGGGACTCACGGAGAGGCTACACCTTC.

This rearrangement joins TRBV7-2 to TRBJ2-7; D unresolved. Germline CDR1 reads SGHTA; CDR2 reads FQGNSA. V lost 1 base and J 7 bases, leaving 14 bases between the germline ends. The CDR3 loop spans 14 amino acids. The CDR3 loop is CASSLGTNSWEQYF. CDR3 DNA: TGTGCCAGCAGCTTAGGTACAAATTCATGGGAGCAGTACTTC.

This chain uses TRBV11-2 with TRBJ1-2; D is unclear. Germline CDR1 is SGHAT and CDR2 is FQNNGV. Trimming removed 5 bases at V and 2 bases at J, with 12 bases between. The CDR3 runs to 14 residues. Here the CDR3 DNA reads TGTGCCAGCAGCCTGGAACTGAGAAACTATGGCTACACCTTC. As protein: CASSLELRNYGYTF.

The chain uses TRBV18 and TRBJ2-7, with a tentative D call TRBD2 (5 bases). The germline CDR1 and CDR2 sequences are KGHSH and LQKENI. The length of the CDR3 is 15 residues. V was clipped by 6 bases and J by 3 bases, with 18 bases between them. CDR3 bases: TGTGCCAGCTCCCAATATCGGGGAGTCTTCTACGAGCAGTACTTC. As protein: CASSQYRGVFYEQYF.

This sequence joins TRBV6-5 and TRBJ1-2; D unresolved. This CDR3 contains 13 residues. Germline CDR1 and CDR2: MNHEY and SVGAGI. With 5 bases removed from V and 8 bases from J, the gap between germline ends came to 15 bases. The CDR3, as DNA: TGTGCCAGCAGTAACCCCGCTCGGGAGGGCTACACCTTC. This codes for CASSNPAREGYTF.

This clone was seen a single time. The chain recombines TRBV30 with TRBJ1-1, with D possibly matching TRBD1 (5 bases). The CDR3 covers 14 residues. Trimming took off 5 bases at V and 5 bases at J, with 18 bases between the two ends. Germline CDR1 is GTSNPN and CDR2 is SVGIG (reference sequence). CDR3 sequence reads: CAWASGGGGTEAFF. CDR3 coding DNA: TGTGCCTGGGCTTCTGGCGGGGGAGGGACTGAAGCTTTCTTT.

The CDR3 here is CASSAGVLPVSYNEQFF. CDR3 sequence (DNA): TGCGCCAGCAGCGCGGGGGTTCTCCCAGTATCCTACAATGAGCAGTTCTTC. The rearrangement links TRBV5-1 to TRBJ2-1, with TRBD2 identical over 7 bases. The CDR3 covers 17 residues. Germline CDR1 reads SGHRS; CDR2 reads YFSETQ. J lost 1 base, V lost 4 bases, and 11 bases had no gene match.

The chain employs TRBV5-5 and TRBJ2-7; 7 nucleotides match TRBD2. Germline CDR1 reads SGHKS; CDR2 reads YYEKEE (reference sequence). V lost 4 bases and J lost 3; bases outside the gene matches: 13. The CDR3 contains 16 residues. CDR3 nucleotides: TGTGCCAGCAGCCCAACCGTTTTGAGGACTAGCTACGAGCAGTACTTC. Amino acid sequence: CASSPTVLRTSYEQYF.

V and J are TRBV29-1 and TRBJ1-2; no clear D. The CDR3 runs 8 residues. Germline V gene lookup returns CDR1 SQVTM and CDR2 ANQGSEA. The V end lost 3 bases, the J end lost 7 bases, and 0 bases lay between the germline ends. This CDR3 reads CSVDGYTF. The DNA for the CDR3 is TGCAGCGTTGATGGCTACACCTTC. Full variable domain (missing parts from reference TRBV29-1 and TRBJ1-2): SAVISQKPSRDICQRGTSLTIQCQVDSQVTMMFWYRQQPGQSLTLIATANQGSEATYESGFVIDKFPISRPNLTFSTLTVSNMSPEDSSIYLCSVDGYTFGSGTRLTVV.

The J gene is TRBJ2-1, the V gene TRBV6-6, with 8 bases that match TRBD1. Per germline, CDR1 MNHNY and CDR2 SVGAGI (reference sequence). Trimming removed 5 bases from V and 2 bases from J; junction bases left unmatched: 5. The CDR3 consists of 15 residues. The CDR3 is CASSPRQGPYNEQFF. The CDR3 region has the DNA TGTGCCAGCAGTCCGCGACAGGGGCCCTACAATGAGCAGTTCTTC.

The chain has TRBV7-2 and TRBJ2-7; TRBD2 matches at 7 bases. This CDR3 comprises 13 residues. Germline V gives CDR1 SGHTA, CDR2 FQGNSA. V was clipped by 3 bases and J by 2 bases; unmatched bases: 1. CDR3 residues: CASSFGLAYEQYF. In DNA, the CDR3 is TGTGCCAGCAGCTTTGGACTAGCCTACGAGCAGTACTTC.

CDR3 sequence: CASSSNTGELFF. The CDR3 coding sequence is TGTGCCAGCAGCTCAAACACCGGGGAGCTGTTTTTT. J is TRBJ2-2 and V is TRBV11-2, with D unresolved. The ends were cut back, 4 bases at V and 2 bases at J, with 2 bases in the middle. CDR1 is SGHAT, CDR2 FQNNGV, per germline. There are 12 residues in the CDR3. Variable domain in full (rest from reference TRBV11-2 and TRBJ2-2): EAGVAQSPRYKIIEKRQSVAFWCNPISGHATLYWYQQILGQGPKLLIQFQNNGVVDDSQLPKDRFSAERLKGVDSTLKIQPAKLEDSAVYLCASSSNTGELFFGEGSRLTVL.